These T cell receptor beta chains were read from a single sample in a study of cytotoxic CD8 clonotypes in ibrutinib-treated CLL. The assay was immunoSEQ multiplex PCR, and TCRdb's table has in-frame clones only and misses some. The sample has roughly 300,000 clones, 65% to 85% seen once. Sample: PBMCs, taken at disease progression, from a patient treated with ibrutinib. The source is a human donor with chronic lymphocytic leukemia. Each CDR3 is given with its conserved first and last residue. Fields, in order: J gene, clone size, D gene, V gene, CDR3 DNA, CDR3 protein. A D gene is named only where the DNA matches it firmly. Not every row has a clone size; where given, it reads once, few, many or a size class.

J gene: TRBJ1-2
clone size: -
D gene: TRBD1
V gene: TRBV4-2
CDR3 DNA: TGTGCCAGCAGCCAACCGAATCCCGGGACAGATACTAACTATGGCTACACCTTC
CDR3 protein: CASSQPNPGTDTNYGYTF

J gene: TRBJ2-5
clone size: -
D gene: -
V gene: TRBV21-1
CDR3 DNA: TGTGCCAGCAAGTTGACCAGACCCGAGACCCAGTACTTC
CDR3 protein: CASKLTRPETQYF

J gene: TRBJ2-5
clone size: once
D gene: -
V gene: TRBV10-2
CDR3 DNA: TGCGCCAGCAGGCATCCCAGGGGGGGCGCCTGGGAGACCCAGTACTTC
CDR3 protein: CASRHPRGGAWETQYF

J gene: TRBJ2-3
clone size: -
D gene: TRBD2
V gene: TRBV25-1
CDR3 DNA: TGTGCCAGCAGTGCCAAAGGCGGGGGGCCAGTGTATACGCAGTATTTT
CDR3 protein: CASSAKGGGPVYTQYF

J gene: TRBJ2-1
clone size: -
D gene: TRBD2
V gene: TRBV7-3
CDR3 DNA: TGTGCCAGCAGCCTGGGACTAGCGGGATACGATGAGCAGTTCTTC
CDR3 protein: CASSLGLAGYDEQFF

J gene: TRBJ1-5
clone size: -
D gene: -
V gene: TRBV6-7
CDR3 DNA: TGTGCCAGCAGTTACGAGTATTGGGGCGGCAATCAGCCCCAGCATTTT
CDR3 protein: CASSYEYWGGNQPQHF

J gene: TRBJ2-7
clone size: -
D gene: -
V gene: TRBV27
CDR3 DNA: TGTGCCAGCAAAGTCGCTAGCTGGGGTCGGGAGCAGTACTTC
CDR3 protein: CASKVASWGREQYF

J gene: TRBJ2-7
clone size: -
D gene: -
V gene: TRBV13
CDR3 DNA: TGTGCCAGCAGCTTCGAGTCCTACGAGCAGTACTTC
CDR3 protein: CASSFESYEQYF

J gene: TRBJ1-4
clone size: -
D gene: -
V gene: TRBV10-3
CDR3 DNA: TGTGCCATCGGAAGCGTTGCTAATGAAAAACTGTTTTTT
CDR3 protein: CAIGSVANEKLFF

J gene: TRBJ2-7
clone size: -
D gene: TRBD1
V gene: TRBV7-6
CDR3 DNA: TGTGCCAGCAGCTTACGGCCGGGACAGGGGGCGTACGAGCAGTACTTC
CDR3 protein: CASSLRPGQGAYEQYF

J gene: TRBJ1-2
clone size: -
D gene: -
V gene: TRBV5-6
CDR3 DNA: TGTGCCAGCAGCCCCGGGTTTTCCTATGGCTACACCTTC
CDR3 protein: CASSPGFSYGYTF

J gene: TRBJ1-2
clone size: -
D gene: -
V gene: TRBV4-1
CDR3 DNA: TGCGCCAGCAGCCAAGATCCCTTACTCCTTTCAGGCTACACCTTC
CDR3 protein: CASSQDPLLLSGYTF

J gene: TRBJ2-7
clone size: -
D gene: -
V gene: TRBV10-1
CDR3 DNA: TGCGCCAGCAGTGACGGGACGGTAAGCTCCTACGAGCAGTACTTC
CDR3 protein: CASSDGTVSSYEQYF

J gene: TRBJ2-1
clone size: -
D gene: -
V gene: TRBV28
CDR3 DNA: TGTGCCAGCAGCTGGGGAGTCAGGGATGAGCAGTTCTTC
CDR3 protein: CASSWGVRDEQFF

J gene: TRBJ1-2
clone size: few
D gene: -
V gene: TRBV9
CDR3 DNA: TGTGCCAGCAGCGTACTGTCAGGGATAGAAGGCTACACCTTC
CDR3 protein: CASSVLSGIEGYTF

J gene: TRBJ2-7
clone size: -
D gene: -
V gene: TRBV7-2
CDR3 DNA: TGTGCCAGCAGCGCTAGTTACGAGCAGTACTTC
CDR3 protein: CASSASYEQYF

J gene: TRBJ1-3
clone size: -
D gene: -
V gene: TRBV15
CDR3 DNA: TGTGCCACCAGCAGAGATACAGGTCGGGGAAACACCATATATTTT
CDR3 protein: CATSRDTGRGNTIYF

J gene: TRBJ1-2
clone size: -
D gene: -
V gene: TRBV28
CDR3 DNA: TGTGCCAGCAGTCCCCCAGGCTACACCTTC
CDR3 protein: CASSPPGYTF

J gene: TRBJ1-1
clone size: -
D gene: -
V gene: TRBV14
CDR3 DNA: TGTGCCAGCAGCCAACATCGGTTCACTGAAGCTTTCTTT
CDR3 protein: CASSQHRFTEAFF

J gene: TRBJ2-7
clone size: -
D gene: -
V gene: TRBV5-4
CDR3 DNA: TGTGCCAGCAGCTCCGGGTCACCCACCAGTACCTACGAGCAGTACTTC
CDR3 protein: CASSSGSPTSTYEQYF

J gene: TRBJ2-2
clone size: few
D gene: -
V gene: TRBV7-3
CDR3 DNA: TGTGCCAGCAGCTTTCGTCCACCCCCGAACACCGGGGAGCTGTTTTTT
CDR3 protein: CASSFRPPPNTGELFF

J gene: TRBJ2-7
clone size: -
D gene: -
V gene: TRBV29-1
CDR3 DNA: TGCAGCGCAACAGGGTTTACGTACGAGCAGTACTTC
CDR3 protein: CSATGFTYEQYF

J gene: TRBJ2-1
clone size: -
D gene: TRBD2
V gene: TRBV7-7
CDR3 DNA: TGTGCCAGCAGCTTAGAGGTGGGAGGGAAGGGTGAGCAGTTCTTC
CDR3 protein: CASSLEVGGKGEQFF

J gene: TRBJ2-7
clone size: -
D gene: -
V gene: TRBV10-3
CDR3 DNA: TGTGCCATCAGTCCCGGACAGATTTACGAGCAGTACTTC
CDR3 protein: CAISPGQIYEQYF

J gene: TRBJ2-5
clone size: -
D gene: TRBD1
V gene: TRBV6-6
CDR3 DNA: TGTGCCAGCAGGAGGACAGGGCCCCAAGAGACCCAGTACTTC
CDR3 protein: CASRRTGPQETQYF

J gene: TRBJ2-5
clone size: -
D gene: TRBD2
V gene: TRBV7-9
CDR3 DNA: TGTGCCAGCAGCTCTCCCTCGGGGGGGGAGACCCAGTACTTC
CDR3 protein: CASSSPSGGETQYF

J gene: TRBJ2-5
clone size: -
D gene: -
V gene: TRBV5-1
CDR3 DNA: TGCGCCAGCAGCTCGGGACGGGACAAGAAGTACCAAGAGACCCAGTACTTC
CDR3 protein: CASSSGRDKKYQETQYF

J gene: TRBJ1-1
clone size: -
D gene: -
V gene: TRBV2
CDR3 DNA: TGTGCCAGCAGTGATTTTCCCCGGTCTGAAGCTTTCTTT
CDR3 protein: CASSDFPRSEAFF

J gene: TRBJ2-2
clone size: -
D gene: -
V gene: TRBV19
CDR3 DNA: TGTGCCAGTAGTATCCGTGGGGGGGAGCTGTTTTTT
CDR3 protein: CASSIRGGELFF

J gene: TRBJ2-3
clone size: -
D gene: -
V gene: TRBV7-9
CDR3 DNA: TGTGCCAGCAGCTTGGAGACAGGTGGGGATACGCAGTATTTT
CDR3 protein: CASSLETGGDTQYF

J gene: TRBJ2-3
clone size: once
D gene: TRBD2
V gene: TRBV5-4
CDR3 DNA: TGTGCCAGCAGCTTAGGCGGGAGGGCCGCAGATACGCAGTATTTT
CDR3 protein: CASSLGGRAADTQYF

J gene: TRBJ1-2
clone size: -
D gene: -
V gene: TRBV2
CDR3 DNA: TGTGCCAGCTTTGGCAGGGAGAGGGGCGACTATGGCTACACCTTC
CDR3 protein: CASFGRERGDYGYTF

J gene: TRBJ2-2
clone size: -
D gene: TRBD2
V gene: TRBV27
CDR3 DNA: TGTGCCAGCCGACTAGCGGGAGGCACCGGGGAGCTGTTTTTT
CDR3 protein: CASRLAGGTGELFF

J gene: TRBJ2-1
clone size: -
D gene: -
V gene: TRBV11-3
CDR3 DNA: TGTGCCAGCAGCTTAGCACGGCATGAGCAGTTCTTC
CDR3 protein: CASSLARHEQFF

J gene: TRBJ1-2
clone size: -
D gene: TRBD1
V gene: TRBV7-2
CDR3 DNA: TGTGCCAGCAGCGATCCGGGACAGGGAGGTAATGGCTACACCTTC
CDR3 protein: CASSDPGQGGNGYTF

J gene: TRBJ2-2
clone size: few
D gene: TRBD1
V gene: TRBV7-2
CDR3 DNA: TGTGCCAGCAGCGCGACAGGGGACACCGGGGAGCTGTTTTTT
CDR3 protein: CASSATGDTGELFF

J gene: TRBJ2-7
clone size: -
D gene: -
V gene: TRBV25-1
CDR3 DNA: TGTGCCAGCAGTGATCACGGGGGCAGAAACGAGCAGTACTTC
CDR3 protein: CASSDHGGRNEQYF

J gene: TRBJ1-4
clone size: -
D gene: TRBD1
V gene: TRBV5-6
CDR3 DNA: TGTGCCAGCAGCTTTGGGTTACAGGGGCCGGGTAATGAAAAACTGTTTTTT
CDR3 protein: CASSFGLQGPGNEKLFF

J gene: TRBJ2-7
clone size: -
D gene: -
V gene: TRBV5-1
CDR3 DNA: TGCGCCAGCAGCGGACCGACGGCTCCCCGCTACGAGCAGTACTTC
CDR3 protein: CASSGPTAPRYEQYF

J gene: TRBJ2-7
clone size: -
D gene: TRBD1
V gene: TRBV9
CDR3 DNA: TGTGCCAGCAGCGCGACGGGGACAGCCTACGAGCAGTACTTC
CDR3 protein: CASSATGTAYEQYF

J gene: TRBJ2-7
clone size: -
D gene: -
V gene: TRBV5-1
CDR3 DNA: TGCGCCAGCAGCCAGGACAGCTACGAGCAGTACTTC
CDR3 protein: CASSQDSYEQYF

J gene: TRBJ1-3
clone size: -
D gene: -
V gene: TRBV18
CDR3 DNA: TGTGCCAGCTCACCCCCAGGGCTGACTGGAAACACCATATATTTT
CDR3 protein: CASSPPGLTGNTIYF

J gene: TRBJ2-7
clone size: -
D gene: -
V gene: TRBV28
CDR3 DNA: TGTGCCAGCGGGAGTGGGACTGTAAGCTCCTACGAGCAGTACTTC
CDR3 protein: CASGSGTVSSYEQYF

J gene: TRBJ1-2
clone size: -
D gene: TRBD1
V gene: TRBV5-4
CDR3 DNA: TGTGCCAGCAGCCGTGGGGGACAGGGTTACTATGGCTACACCTTC
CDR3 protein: CASSRGGQGYYGYTF

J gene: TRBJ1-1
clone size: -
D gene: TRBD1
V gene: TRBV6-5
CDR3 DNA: TGTGCCAGCAGTTACTCAGTGACAGGGCCGAACACTGAAGCTTTCTTT
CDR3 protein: CASSYSVTGPNTEAFF

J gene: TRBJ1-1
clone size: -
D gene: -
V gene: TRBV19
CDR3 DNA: TGTGCCAGTAGCCCCCGACCGAACACTGAAGCTTTCTTT
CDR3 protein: CASSPRPNTEAFF

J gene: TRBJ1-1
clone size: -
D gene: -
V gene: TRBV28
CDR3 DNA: TGTGCCATCAAGGCCGGGAACACTGAAGCTTTCTTT
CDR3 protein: CAIKAGNTEAFF

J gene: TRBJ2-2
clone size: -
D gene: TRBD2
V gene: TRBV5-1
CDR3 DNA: TGCGCCAGCAGCTTGGCCCCGACTAGCGGGGGGTTCTCGAACACCGGGGAGCTGTTTTTT
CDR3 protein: CASSLAPTSGGFSNTGELFF

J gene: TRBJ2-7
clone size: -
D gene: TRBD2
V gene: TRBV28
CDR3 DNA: TGTGCCAGCAGTTTCCTGGGGTTAGCGGGAGGGACTGGGGCGTACGAGCAGTACTTC
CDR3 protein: CASSFLGLAGGTGAYEQYF

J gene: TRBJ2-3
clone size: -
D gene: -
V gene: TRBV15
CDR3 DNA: TGTGCCACCAGTGGTGGGGGCGGAGATACGCAGTATTTT
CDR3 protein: CATSGGGGDTQYF

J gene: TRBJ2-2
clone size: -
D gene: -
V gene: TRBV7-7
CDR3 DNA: TGTGCCAGCAGCAAAGTCATATCCTCCGGGGAGCTGTTTTTT
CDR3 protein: CASSKVISSGELFF

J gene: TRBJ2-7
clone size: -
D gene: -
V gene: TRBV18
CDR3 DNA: TGTGCCAGCTCACTGGACTACGAGCAGTACTTC
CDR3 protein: CASSLDYEQYF

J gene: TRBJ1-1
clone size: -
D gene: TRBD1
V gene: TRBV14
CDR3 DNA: TGTGCCAGCAGCACAGGGGTTAGGAGACACACTGAAGCTTTCTTT
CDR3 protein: CASSTGVRRHTEAFF

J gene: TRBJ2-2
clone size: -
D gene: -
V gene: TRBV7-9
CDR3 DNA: TGTGCATCAACCCCGGCGGGGATCGCGAACACCGGGGAGCTGTTTTTT
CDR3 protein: CASTPAGIANTGELFF

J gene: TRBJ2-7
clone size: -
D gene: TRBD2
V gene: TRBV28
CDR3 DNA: TGTGCCAGCAGTCACCAAGCGGGAGGACTCTACGAGCAGTACTTC
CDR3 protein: CASSHQAGGLYEQYF

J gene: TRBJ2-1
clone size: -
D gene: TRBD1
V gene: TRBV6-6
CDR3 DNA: TGTGCCAGCAGTCACCGGACAGGGTCTCTCTACAATGAGCAGTTCTTC
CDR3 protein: CASSHRTGSLYNEQFF

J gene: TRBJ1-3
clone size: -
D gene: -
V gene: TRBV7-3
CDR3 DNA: TGTGCCAGCAGCCGCGGGCCGGGACAAGGAAACACCATATATTTT
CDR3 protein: CASSRGPGQGNTIYF

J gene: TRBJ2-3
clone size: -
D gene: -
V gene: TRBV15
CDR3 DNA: TGTGCCACCAGCAGAGATTTCAGTGCGTCCCGCACAGATACGCAGTATTTT
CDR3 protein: CATSRDFSASRTDTQYF

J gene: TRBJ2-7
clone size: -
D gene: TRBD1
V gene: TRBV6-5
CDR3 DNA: TGTGCCAGCACCCCGGGACAGGGAGCCTACGAGCAGTACTTC
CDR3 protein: CASTPGQGAYEQYF

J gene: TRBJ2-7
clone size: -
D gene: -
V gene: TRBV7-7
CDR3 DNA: TGTGCCAGCAGCCCCCTAACTGCTTCTGATGGGCAGTACTTC
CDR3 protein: CASSPLTASDGQYF